This TCR beta chain was sequenced in a study of blood T cell repertoires in COVID-19. Study as a whole: Collection of acute and convalescent COVID-19 samples took place in the United States, Italy and Spain. Sources were T cells, B-cell-depleted T cells, or PBMCs; the material itself was cDNA or gDNA.

In the original processing: Nucleated cell number was recorded as an estimate derived from reference gene primer amplification. Profiling relied on immunoSEQ multiplex PCR, and the TCRdb table lists in-frame clones only, not all of them. V and J calls and clone size come straight from that table; D and trimming were deduced from the DNA. The data show 65,000 to 75,000 clones, 70% to 80% seen once. The table lists this clone with a few counts. V was pared by 6 bases and J by 0 bases, with 2 bases of the junction left unmatched. The CDR3 has 15 amino acids. From germline, CDR1 is LGHDT and CDR2 YNNKEL (reference sequence).

The rearrangement links TRBV3-1 (or the pseudogene TRBV3-2) to TRBJ1-6; 7 bases map to TRBD1. The sample comprised peripheral blood. The origin of this receptor is a human donor in a cohort sampled during active COVID-19. The CDR3 region is CASSPGGSYNSPLHF. The CDR3 bases are TGTGCCAGCAGTCCAGGGGGCTCCTATAATTCACCCCTCCACTTT.